Presented here are 19 T cell receptor beta chains from one specimen sequenced in a study of neurological immune-mediated disorders (dated by TCRdb to about 2019). The time point label for this specimen denotes: technical triplicate 1. Library prep was done by 5' RACE. Sequencing was performed on an Illumina HiSeq 2500. The raw public data were reprocessed by TCRdb itself: fastp quality trimming at Q25, MiXCR clonotype calling, in-frame beta chains only. Entries that share a CDR3 protein sequence are merged under the most common genes and DNA. In all, the sample holds 35,000 to 40,000 distinct CDR3 sequences, and roughly 11% of those were seen once. 3% to 5% of the sample is in the top ten clones. The sequencing input was PBMCs. The receptors here all came from a man between 60 and 70 years old with HTLV-1-associated myelopathy (HAM/TSP).

This clonotype was counted ten times or more. The chain has TRBV7-2 and TRBJ2-7; TRBD2 matches at 7 bases. Germline V lookup: CDR1 SGHTA, CDR2 FQGNSA. The V segment lost 3 bases and the J segment 7 bases; nucleotides outside the gene matches: 9. The CDR3 is 14 amino acids. CDR3 nucleotides: TGTGCCAGCAGCTTGGGAGGGGCGGGTGGTGAGCAGTACTTC. This encodes CASSLGGAGGEQYF.

The J gene is TRBJ2-7, the V gene TRBV6-1, with TRBD1 matching over 9 bases. Germline V lookup: CDR1 MNHNS, CDR2 SASEGT. The CDR3 runs 15 residues. Germline trimming cut 5 bases from V and 2 bases from J; bases unmatched to any gene: 7. CDR3 sequence reads: CASSPPDRGPYEQYF. Written as DNA, the CDR3 is TGTGCCAGCAGTCCGCCGGACAGGGGTCCCTACGAGCAGTACTTC.

A remark on this clonotype: This could be a read error, since a much larger clone is one nucleotide away. The chain is built from TRBV5-6 and TRBJ2-3; the match to TRBD2 covers 8 bases. The J segment lost 9 bases and the V segment lost 6 bases, leaving 12 bases of the junction unmatched. The germline CDR1 and CDR2 sequences are SGHDT and YYEEEE. CDR3 length: 14 residues. As DNA, the CDR3 is TGTGCCAGCAACTTCAGCGGGAGTGTCGGGACGCAGTATTTT. Its translation is CASNFSGSVGTQYF.

This clonotype was found many times. The chain links TRBV20-1 to TRBJ2-1; TRBD1 might be the D (5 bases). V was cut by 2 bases and J by 5 bases, with 13 bases left in between. The CDR3 length is 14 residues. The V gene's germline CDR1 is DFQATT and CDR2 SNEGSKA (reference sequence). The CDR3 DNA follows: TGCAGTGCTAGATCAGGCAGGGCCCACAATGAGCAGTTCTTC. Residues: CSARSGRAHNEQFF.

This clonotype occurred many times. The V and J genes are TRBV5-1 and TRBJ2-7; 11 bases agree with TRBD1. With V trimmed by 4 bases and J by 4 bases, 4 bases remained unmatched. CDR1 is SGHRS and CDR2 is YFSETQ in the germline V gene. The CDR3 is made up of 14 amino acids. The CDR3 DNA reads TGCGCCAGCAGCGTAGGACAGGGGGCTTACGAGCAGTACTTC. Residues: CASSVGQGAYEQYF.

This clonotype was observed at least ten times. This chain links TRBV20-1 with TRBJ1-1; no definite D call. Germline V gene sequence: CDR1 DFQATT, CDR2 SNEGSKA (reference sequence). The CDR3 spans 13 residues. V was cut by 0 bases and J by 4 bases, with 9 bases left in between. CDR3 protein: CSARERVRTEAFF. Here the CDR3 DNA reads TGCAGTGCTAGAGAGAGGGTACGCACTGAAGCTTTCTTT.

With respect to this clonotype: A clone one base away is much larger, so this may be a read error. The chain joins TRBV29-1 to TRBJ2-5; a weak D match, TRBD2 (6 bases). Between the trimmed V and J ends, which lost 3 bases and 6 bases, there was a span of 17 bases. Germline CDR1 reads SQVTM; CDR2 reads ANQGSEA. CDR3 size: 14 residues. CDR3 DNA sequence: TGCAGCGTTGAGGTCCCTCCCGGAGGGCAGACCCAGTACTTC. Translating gives CSVEVPPGGQTQYF.

At least ten counts were recorded for this clonotype. This chain uses TRBV6-6 with TRBJ1-1, with D possibly being TRBD1 (5 bases). This CDR3 is 14 amino acids long. The V gene lost 5 bases and the J gene lost 4 bases, with 14 bases spanning the gap. CDR1 is MNHNY and CDR2 is SVGAGI in the germline V gene (reference sequence). CDR3 DNA: TGTGCCAGCAGTCCCCAGGGTCCCCTCACTGAAGCTTTCTTT. This translates into CASSPQGPLTEAFF.

This clonotype was counted ten times or more. The V gene is TRBV7-2, the J gene TRBJ1-4; tentative D call: TRBD1 (6 bases). This CDR3 comprises 14 residues. Germline lookup yields CDR1 SGHTA and CDR2 FQGNSA. Trimming removed 3 bases at V and 4 bases at J, with 9 bases between. CDR3 DNA: TGTGCCAGCAGCTTTGGGGGGCATAATGAAAAACTGTTTTTT. Amino acids: CASSFGGHNEKLFF. The variable domain in full, with the rest retrieved from reference TRBV7-2 and TRBJ1-4, is GAGVSQSPSNKVTEKGKDVELRCDPISGHTALYWYRQSLGQGLEFLIYFQGNSAPDKSGLPSDRFSAERTGGSVSTLTIQRTQQEDSAVYLCASSFGGHNEKLFFGSGTQLSVL.

This clonotype was observed many times. The gene calls are TRBV10-3 and TRBJ1-5, with D possibly matching TRBD1 (6 bases). The ends were cut back, 4 bases at V and 7 bases at J, with 14 bases in the middle. Germline V gene data show CDR1 as ENHRY and CDR2 as SYGVKD. There are 14 residues in the CDR3. The CDR3 bases are TGTGCCATCAGTGTAGGGGGGGCACGGCAGCCCCAGCATTTT. This codes for CAISVGGARQPQHF.

This clonotype was seen ten or more times. J is TRBJ2-7 and V is TRBV4-1, with 10 bases aligning to TRBD2. Germline CDR1 MGHRA, CDR2 YSYEKL. With 0 bases clipped from V and 1 base from J, the junction kept 18 bases outside the gene matches. The CDR3 consists of 21 residues. The CDR3 region has the DNA TGCGCCAGCAGCCAAGATATGAGCGTAACCGGGACTAGCGTGGAATCCTACGAGCAGTACTTC. The encoded protein is CASSQDMSVTGTSVESYEQYF.

This clonotype was observed many times. The genes are TRBV29-1 and TRBJ2-3; 8 nucleotides agree with TRBD2. Unmatched junction bases numbered 5, after V lost 3 bases and J lost 0 bases. This CDR3 comprises 15 residues. The germline V gene encodes CDR1 SQVTM and CDR2 ANQGSEA. CDR3 protein: CSVDETSESTDTQYF. The CDR3 DNA reads TGCAGCGTTGATGAGACTAGCGAGAGCACAGATACGCAGTATTTT.

This clonotype was observed many times. The CDR3 DNA follows: TGTGCCAGCAGCCCCGCAGGGGGCTGGACCTACAATGAGCAGTTCTTC. Amino acids: CASSPAGGWTYNEQFF. The rearrangement joins TRBV14 to TRBJ2-1; 8 nucleotides align to TRBD1. V was pared by 4 bases and J by 2 bases, with 7 bases of the junction left unmatched. Germline CDR1 SGHDN, CDR2 FVKESK. The CDR3 runs 16 residues.

Ten or more counts support this clonotype. The CDR3 DNA follows: TGTGCCAGCAGCCAATACTCCGGGACAGGAGGCTCTGGGGCCAACGTCCTGACTTTC. Protein product: CASSQYSGTGGSGANVLTF. This chain joins TRBV3-1 and TRBJ2-6; 8 bases map to TRBD1. Germline V CDR1 and CDR2: LGHDT, YNNKEL (reference sequence). The CDR3 covers 19 residues. The J segment lost 0 bases and the V segment lost 2 bases, leaving 9 bases of the junction unmatched.

This clonotype was seen many times. CDR3: CASTPGGWWQETQYF. The CDR3 region has the DNA TGTGCCAGCACTCCCGGGGGTTGGTGGCAAGAGACCCAGTACTTC. The rearrangement links TRBV6-6 to TRBJ2-5; a possible D gene is TRBD2 (6 bases). Between the trimmed V and J ends, which lost 7 bases and 2 bases, there was a span of 17 bases. CDR3 size: 15 residues. Germline V gene lookup returns CDR1 MNHNY and CDR2 SVGAGI (reference sequence).

This clonotype showed up many times. This chain links TRBV5-1 with TRBJ1-6; D not resolved. There are 16 residues in the CDR3. Germline V gene sequence: CDR1 SGHRS, CDR2 YFSETQ. The germline V and J ends were trimmed by 2 bases and 9 bases, with 18 bases remaining between them. CDR3 DNA: TGCGCCAGCAGCTTCGTAAACACCGGGGATCGTTCACCCCTCCACTTT. Protein sequence: CASSFVNTGDRSPLHF.

The rearrangement joins TRBV3-1 to TRBJ2-7, with D uncertain. Germline V lookup: CDR1 LGHDT, CDR2 YNNKEL (reference sequence). CDR3 size: 12 residues. Trimming took off 5 bases at V and 1 base at J, with 6 bases between the two ends. This chain's CDR3 is CASSDPSYEQYF. In nucleotides, the CDR3 is TGTGCCAGCAGCGACCCTTCCTACGAGCAGTACTTC.

To note about this clonotype: This may come from a read error, since a much larger clone is one base off. The CDR3 DNA is TGTGCCAGCAGCGTAGCCAGGGTGGATATGCAGTATTTT. Its translation: CASSVARVDMQYF. The chain has TRBV9 and TRBJ2-3, with a weak D call TRBD1 (5 bases). Germline-derived CDR1 and CDR2 are SGDLS and YYNGEE. The CDR3 has 13 amino acids.

This clonotype was seen at least ten times. The J gene is TRBJ2-1, the V gene TRBV5-1, with 11 bases that match TRBD2. The CDR3 consists of 18 residues. Germline V gene lookup returns CDR1 SGHRS and CDR2 YFSETQ. V trimming: 0 bases; J trimming: 4 bases; junction bases outside the gene matches: 9. The CDR3 region is CASSLATPGTSGYNEQFF. For the CDR3, the DNA is TGCGCCAGCAGCTTGGCAACTCCCGGGACTAGCGGTTACAATGAGCAGTTCTTC.